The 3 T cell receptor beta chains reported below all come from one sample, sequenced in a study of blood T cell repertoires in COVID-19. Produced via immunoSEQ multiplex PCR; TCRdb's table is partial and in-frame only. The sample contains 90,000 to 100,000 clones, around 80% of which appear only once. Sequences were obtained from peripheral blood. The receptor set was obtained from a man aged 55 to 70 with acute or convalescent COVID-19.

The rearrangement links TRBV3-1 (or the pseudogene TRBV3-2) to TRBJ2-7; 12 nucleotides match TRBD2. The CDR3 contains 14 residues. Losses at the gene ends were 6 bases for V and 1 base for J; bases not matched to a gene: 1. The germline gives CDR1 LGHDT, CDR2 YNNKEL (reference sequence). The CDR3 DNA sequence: TGTGCCAGCAGAGGGACTAGCGGGTCCTACGAGCAGTACTTC. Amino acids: CASRGTSGSYEQYF.

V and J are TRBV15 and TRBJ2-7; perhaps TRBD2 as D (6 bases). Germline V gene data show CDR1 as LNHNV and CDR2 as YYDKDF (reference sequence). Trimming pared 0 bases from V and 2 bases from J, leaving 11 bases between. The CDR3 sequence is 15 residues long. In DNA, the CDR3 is TGTGCCACCAGCAGAGATAGGACTACCGCCTACGAGCAGTACTTC. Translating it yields CATSRDRTTAYEQYF.

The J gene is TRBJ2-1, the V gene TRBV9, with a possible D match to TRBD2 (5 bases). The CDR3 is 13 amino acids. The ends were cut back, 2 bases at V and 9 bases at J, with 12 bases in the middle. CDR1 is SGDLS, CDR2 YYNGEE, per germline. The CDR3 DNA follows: TGTGCCAGCAGCGTGGGTACTAGTAGTGAGCAGTTCTTC. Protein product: CASSVGTSSEQFF.